The next 5 T cell receptor beta chains were all read from a single sample in a study of response to subunit inactivated influenza vaccine. TCRdb analysed the RT-PCR reads with MiXCR anew, one entry per CDR3 protein. The sample contains about 520,000 distinct CDR3 sequences, approximately 10% of which appear only once. The material was PBMCs from blood, obtained 45 days after vaccination. These TCRs come from a man between 50 and 59 years old who received an inactivated influenza vaccine.

The chain links TRBV6-1 to TRBJ1-2; a possible D gene is TRBD1 (6 bases). Germline CDR1 MNHNS, CDR2 SASEGT. V was shortened by 8 bases and J by 8 bases, with 24 bases between the two germline ends. This CDR3 has 15 residues. In nucleotides, the CDR3 is TGTGCCAGCCTCGAACGGCCAGGGGCCTCCGGGGGCTACACCTTC. Translating gives CASLERPGASGGYTF.

This clonotype was counted at least ten times. V usage is TRBV29-1 and J usage is TRBJ2-1; D possibly corresponds to TRBD2 (6 bases). The germline V gene encodes CDR1 SQVTM and CDR2 ANQGSEA. The CDR3 totals 12 residues. The V gene lost 4 bases and the J gene lost 9 bases, with 13 bases spanning the gap. DNA of the CDR3: TGCAGCGTTGCGGGAGAGCGGCTTGAGCAGTTCTTC. Amino acids: CSVAGERLEQFF.

The CDR3 reads CASRGQGAGIQYF. The DNA of the CDR3 is TGTGCCAGCAGGGGACAGGGGGCTGGCATTCAGTACTTC. The rearrangement links TRBV3-1 to TRBJ2-4; 12 bases are shared with TRBD1. V was clipped by 6 bases and J by 9 bases; unmatched bases: 3. Per germline, CDR1 LGHDT and CDR2 YNNKEL (reference sequence). This CDR3 region has 13 residues.

The chain carries TRBV7-9 and TRBJ1-1, with 10 nucleotides matching TRBD1. This CDR3 has 16 residues. Germline assignment: CDR1 SEHNR and CDR2 FQNEAQ (reference sequence). With 2 bases clipped from V and 0 bases from J, the junction kept 3 bases outside the gene matches. CDR3 nucleotides: TGTGCCAGCAGCTTAATCGGACAGGGGGTGAACACTGAAGCTTTCTTT. Translated: CASSLIGQGVNTEAFF. The full variable domain, its missing parts supplied by reference TRBV7-9 and TRBJ1-1, is DTGVSQNPRHKITKRGQNVTFRCDPISEHNRLYWYRQTLGQGPEFLTYFQNEAQLEKSRLLSDRFSAERPKGSFSTLEIQRTEQGDSAMYLCASSLIGQGVNTEAFFGQGTRLTVV.

This clonotype was detected a few times. The chain links TRBV27 to TRBJ1-6; maybe TRBD1 (5 bases). The CDR3 loop spans 15 amino acids. Trimming took off 6 bases at V and 4 bases at J, with 13 bases between the two ends. Looked up from germline, CDR1 is MNHEY and CDR2 is SMNVEV (reference sequence). CDR3 sequence: CASRTTGGYNSPLHF. The CDR3 region has the DNA TGTGCCAGCAGAACAACAGGCGGTTATAATTCACCCCTCCACTTT.